The 21 T cell receptor beta chains given below trace back to one sample, sequenced in a study of cytomegalovirus exposure and HLA in healthy donors. Primers: 60 Vbeta forward and 13 Jbeta reverse. Only in-frame clones appear in the TCRdb table, and some are missing; sequencing was by immunoSEQ multiplex PCR. The table has 130,000 to 150,000 clones, about 80% seen once. Input material: PBMCs. These receptor sequences come from a man between 18 and 35 years old in good health and CMV-seronegative.

This chain joins TRBV5-1 and TRBJ2-3; no firm D call. V gave up 1 base and J gave up 1 base, with 19 bases separating them. Per the germline V gene, CDR1 is SGHRS and CDR2 is YFSETQ. This CDR3 has 18 amino acids. For the CDR3, the DNA is TGCGCCAGCAGCTTGTTCGAGGCTGCGCTACCCGGCACAGATACGCAGTATTTT. Translating gives CASSLFEAALPGTDTQYF.

This clone showed up just once. The chain links TRBV5-4 to TRBJ2-5; 8 positions match TRBD2. The J call could be wrong; TRBJ2-7 is a better fit for the DNA end. The CDR3 runs to 14 residues. CDR1 SGHNT and CDR2 YYREEE come from the germline V gene (reference sequence). CDR3 DNA sequence: TGTGCCAGCAGCCCGGGACTAGGCGGCTACGAGCAGTACTTC. This gives the protein CASSPGLGGYEQYF.

CDR3 sequence (DNA): TGTGCCAGCAGCTTTACTAGTTTTTGGGAGCAGTTCTTC. It encodes CASSFTSFWEQFF. The gene calls are TRBV11-2 and TRBJ2-1; perhaps TRBD2 as D (5 bases). With 3 bases removed from V and 10 bases from J, the gap between germline ends came to 13 bases. Germline CDR1 is SGHAT and CDR2 is FQNNGV. This CDR3 spans 13 amino acids.

The chain couples TRBV7-8 to TRBJ1-4, with TRBD1 matching over 8 bases. J was trimmed by 8 bases and V by 5 bases; bases with no gene match: 4. The length of the CDR3 is 13 residues. CDR1 and CDR2 (germline): SGHVS, FQNEAQ. The CDR3 region has the DNA TGTGCCAGCAGCAGCCGGGACAGGGAAAAACTGTTTTTT. Its translation: CASSSRDREKLFF.

The chain employs TRBV11-3 and TRBJ2-7; TRBD2 matches 8 bases. Trimming took 5 bases from V and 0 from J; bases not matched to a gene: 15. The CDR3 contains 18 residues. Germline V gene sequence: CDR1 SGHNT, CDR2 YENEEA. The CDR3 reads CASSHPLAKRGPSYEQYF. Here the CDR3 DNA reads TGTGCCAGCAGCCACCCCCTAGCAAAGCGGGGGCCCTCCTACGAGCAGTACTTC.

The V gene is TRBV5-5, the J gene TRBJ1-2; 10 bases line up with TRBD1. The J segment lost 7 bases and the V segment lost 2 bases, leaving 5 bases of the junction unmatched. The germline V gene encodes CDR1 SGHKS and CDR2 YYEKEE (reference sequence). The CDR3 loop spans 14 amino acids. CDR3 in amino acids: CASSLGTGVFGYTF. The CDR3 DNA reads TGTGCCAGCAGCTTAGGGACAGGGGTTTTTGGCTACACCTTC.

This clone was counted a few times. The rearrangement uses TRBV6-5 and TRBJ1-1; D is possibly TRBD1 (5 bases). CDR3 length: 13 amino acids. Germline V gives CDR1 MNHEY, CDR2 SVGAGI. The V gene lost 5 bases and the J gene lost 4 bases, with 11 bases spanning the gap. CDR3 sequence: CASSRGYGTEAFF. The CDR3 DNA reads as TGTGCCAGCAGTCGGGGGTACGGCACTGAAGCTTTCTTT.

Comment on this clone: Because it lacks the conserved phenylalanine or tryptophan at the end, this CDR3 is likely a read error. The J gene is TRBJ1-5, the V gene TRBV4-1; 7 nucleotides line up with TRBD1. The germline V gene encodes CDR1 MGHRA and CDR2 YSYEKL. Trimming removed 1 base from V and 2 bases from J; junction bases left unmatched: 2. The CDR3 length is 15 residues. CDR3 bases: TGCGCCAGCAGCCAAGGAGACAGGGGCAATCAGCCCCAGCATGTT. Translated, it gives CASSQGDRGNQPQHV.

J is TRBJ1-4 and V is TRBV14; no clear D gene. Trimming pared 4 bases from V and 8 bases from J, leaving 11 bases between. The germline gives CDR1 SGHDN, CDR2 FVKESK. This CDR3 has 13 amino acids. This CDR3 is CASSPITGEKLFF. The CDR3 nucleotides are TGTGCCAGCAGCCCAATTACCGGGGAAAAACTGTTTTTT.

The sample holds one count of this clone. The CDR3 region has the DNA TGTGCCAGCAGTTTAGCGGGACAGACCTATGGCTACACCTTC. As protein: CASSLAGQTYGYTF. The chain employs TRBV27 and TRBJ1-2; 7 positions agree with TRBD1. From germline, CDR1 is MNHEY and CDR2 SMNVEV (reference sequence). This CDR3 has 14 residues. J was trimmed by 4 bases and V by 2 bases; bases with no gene match: 4.

The rearrangement links TRBV19 to TRBJ1-5, with unresolved D. This CDR3 contains 16 residues. V lost 3 bases to trimming and J lost 2 bases, with 14 bases between them. CDR1 and CDR2 (germline): LNHDA, SQIVND (reference sequence). Written as DNA, the CDR3 is TGTGCCAGTAGTATGTCTAGGAAGGATGGCAATCAGCCCCAGCATTTT. Its translation: CASSMSRKDGNQPQHF. The whole variable domain, remainder taken from reference TRBV19 and TRBJ1-5, is DGGITQSPKYLFRKEGQNVTLSCEQNLNHDAMYWYRQDPGQGLRLIYYSQIVNDFQKGDIAEGYSVSREKKESFPLTVTSAQKNPTAFYLCASSMSRKDGNQPQHFGDGTRLSIL.

This chain joins TRBV6-6 and TRBJ1-1, with 9 bases that match TRBD1. Germline V lookup: CDR1 MNHNY, CDR2 SVGAGI (reference sequence). There are 14 residues in the CDR3. Trimming took 3 bases from V and 4 from J; bases not matched to a gene: 3. The CDR3 loop reads CASSYKTGGTEAFF. In DNA, the CDR3 is TGTGCCAGCAGTTATAAGACAGGGGGCACTGAAGCTTTCTTT.

The chain combines TRBV6-1 with TRBJ2-3; 8 positions match TRBD2. Germline CDR1 reads MNHNS; CDR2 reads SASEGT. J gave up 7 bases and V 4 bases, and 13 bases lay outside the gene matches. This CDR3 comprises 16 residues. CDR3 region: CASSVDMSGGRNTQYF. In DNA, the CDR3 is TGTGCCAGCAGTGTGGATATGTCGGGGGGGCGAAATACGCAGTATTTT.

The chain recombines TRBV5-4 with TRBJ2-7; D unclear. Between the trimmed V and J ends, which lost 3 bases and 6 bases, there was a span of 10 bases. CDR1 SGHNT and CDR2 YYREEE come from the germline V gene (reference sequence). The CDR3 contains 12 residues. The CDR3 reads CASSSDAREQYF. DNA for the CDR3: TGTGCCAGCAGCTCTGATGCGCGCGAGCAGTACTTC.

The chain recombines TRBV10-1 with TRBJ2-7, with D possibly being TRBD2 (6 bases). The CDR3 length is 16 residues. Germline V lookup: CDR1 WNHNN, CDR2 SYGVQD (reference sequence). V was trimmed by 3 bases and J by 4 bases, leaving 19 bases between them. The CDR3, as DNA: TGCGCCAGCAGTGAAGGTGGAGGGCTGTTCTTTTACGAGCAGTACTTC. This codes for CASSEGGGLFFYEQYF.

J is TRBJ1-2 and V is TRBV28, with no clear D. The germline V gene encodes CDR1 MDHEN and CDR2 SYDVKM. The CDR3 has 14 amino acids. V lost 3 bases and J lost 1, with 9 bases in between. DNA for the CDR3: TGTGCCAGCAGTTTGCCCCCGGTTAACTATGGCTACACCTTC. It is translated as CASSLPPVNYGYTF.

V and J are TRBV5-6 and TRBJ2-7; no definite D call. The CDR3 runs 14 residues. Germline V CDR1 and CDR2: SGHDT, YYEEEE. V was cut by 4 bases and J by 4 bases, with 15 bases left in between. The DNA of the CDR3 is TGTGCCAGCAGCCTGGACGATTCGGTATACGAGCAGTACTTC. This sequence encodes CASSLDDSVYEQYF.

The V call is TRBV18, the J call TRBJ1-1, with D maybe TRBD1 (6 bases). The germline V and J ends were trimmed by 5 bases and 1 base, with 8 bases remaining between them. CDR1 is KGHSH and CDR2 is LQKENI in the germline V gene. The CDR3 is 13 residues long. CDR3 in DNA: TGTGCCAGCTCATTACAGGGGAACACTGAAGCTTTCTTT. This translates into CASSLQGNTEAFF.

This chain joins TRBV7-2 and TRBJ2-7; the D gene is possibly TRBD2 (5 bases). The length of the CDR3 is 14 residues. Trimming left V 4 bases short and J 3 bases short, with 13 bases between. Germline CDR1 reads SGHTA; CDR2 reads FQGNSA. The CDR3 spells CASSSHRGGYEQYF. The CDR3 DNA reads TGTGCCAGCAGCTCACACCGCGGAGGCTACGAGCAGTACTTC.

V gene TRBV6-6 combines with J gene TRBJ1-5; D ambiguous. The V gene lost 4 bases and the J gene lost 3 bases, with 7 bases spanning the gap. Per the germline V gene, CDR1 is MNHNY and CDR2 is SVGAGI (reference sequence). The CDR3 consists of 13 residues. CDR3 in amino acids: CASSSRLNQPQHF. CDR3 DNA sequence: TGTGCCAGCAGTTCAAGACTCAATCAGCCCCAGCATTTT.

This clone is a singleton in its sample. V is TRBV30 and J is TRBJ1-5, with 10 bases that match TRBD1. The CDR3 covers 18 residues. V lost 0 bases to trimming and J lost 0 bases; unmatched junction nucleotides: 8. From germline, CDR1 is GTSNPN and CDR2 SVGIG (reference sequence). CDR3 coding DNA: TGTGCCTGGAGTGTAAGGTGGGGACAGGGGTCTAGCAATCAGCCCCAGCATTTT. This gives the protein CAWSVRWGQGSSNQPQHF.